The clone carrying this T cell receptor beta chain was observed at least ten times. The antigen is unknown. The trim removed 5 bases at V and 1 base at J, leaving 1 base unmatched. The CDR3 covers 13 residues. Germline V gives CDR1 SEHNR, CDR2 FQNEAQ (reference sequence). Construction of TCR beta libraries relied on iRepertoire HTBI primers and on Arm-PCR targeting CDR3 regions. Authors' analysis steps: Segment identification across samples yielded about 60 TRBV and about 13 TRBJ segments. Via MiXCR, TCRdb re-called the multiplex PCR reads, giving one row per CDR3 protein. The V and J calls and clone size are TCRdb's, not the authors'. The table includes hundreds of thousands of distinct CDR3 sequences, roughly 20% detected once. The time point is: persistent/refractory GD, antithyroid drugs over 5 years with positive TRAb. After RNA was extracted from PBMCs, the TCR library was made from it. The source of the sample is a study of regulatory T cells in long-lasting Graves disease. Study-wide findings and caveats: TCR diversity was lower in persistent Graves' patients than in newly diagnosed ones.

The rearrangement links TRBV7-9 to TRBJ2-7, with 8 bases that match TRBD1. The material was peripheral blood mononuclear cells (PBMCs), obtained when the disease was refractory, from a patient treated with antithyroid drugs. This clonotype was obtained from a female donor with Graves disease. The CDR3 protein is CASSRTGSYEQYF. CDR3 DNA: TGTGCCAGCAGCCGGACAGGGTCCTACGAGCAGTACTTC.